The source of this T cell receptor (beta chain) is a study of T cells after yellow fever vaccination. TCRdb analysed the 5' RACE reads with MiXCR anew, one entry per CDR3 protein. The data contain around 590,000 distinct CDR3 sequences, roughly an eighth of them singletons. This clonotype was detected once. The germline V gene has CDR1 LNHDA and CDR2 SQIVND (reference sequence). Unmatched junction bases numbered 8, after V lost 4 bases and J lost 6 bases. CDR3 size: 16 residues. The specimen was PBMCs, collected on the day of the yellow fever booster vaccination. The sequence was obtained from a man under 40 who received the YFV17D yellow fever vaccine. The chain recombines TRBV19 with TRBJ2-1; 11 bases map to TRBD2. The CDR3 DNA reads as TGTGCCAGTAGTACGCATAGCGGGAGGGAGGGCAATGAGCAGTTCTTC. The encoded protein is CASSTHSGREGNEQFF.